Listed below are T cell receptor beta chains from one sample, sequenced in a study of cytomegalovirus exposure and HLA in healthy donors. Assay: immunoSEQ multiplex PCR; the TCRdb copy retains only in-frame clones and omits some. The table lists 90,000 to 120,000 clones, roughly three quarters of them singletons. Sequenced: PBMCs. Receptors were obtained from a man aged 18 to 35 in good health and CMV-seronegative. Each CDR3 is given with its conserved first and last residue. Fields, in order: CDR3 length, J gene, clone size, D gene, V gene, CDR3 DNA, CDR3 protein. A D gene is named only where the DNA matches it firmly. Only some rows state a clone size, as once, few, many or a class for expanded clones.

CDR3 length: 15
J gene: TRBJ1-3
clone size: .
D gene: .
V gene: TRBV6-6
CDR3 DNA: TGTGCCAGCAGCTCCAGGGGTCGTTCTGGAAACACCATATATTTT
CDR3 protein: CASSSRGRSGNTIYF

CDR3 length: 15
J gene: TRBJ1-5
clone size: .
D gene: .
V gene: TRBV19
CDR3 DNA: TGTGCCAGTACCCTCAGGCCCCAGGGGAATCAGCCCCAGCATTTT
CDR3 protein: CASTLRPQGNQPQHF

CDR3 length: 16
J gene: TRBJ2-3
clone size: once
D gene: TRBD2
V gene: TRBV9
CDR3 DNA: TGTGCCAGCAGCGTAGCTTTAGCTAGCGGTACAGATACGCAGTATTTT
CDR3 protein: CASSVALASGTDTQYF

CDR3 length: 16
J gene: TRBJ2-5
clone size: .
D gene: TRBD1
V gene: TRBV6-5
CDR3 DNA: TGTGCCAGCAGTTATTCTAAGGGGGCGCATCGCCCGACCCAGTACTTC
CDR3 protein: CASSYSKGAHRPTQYF

CDR3 length: 15
J gene: TRBJ2-3
clone size: .
D gene: .
V gene: TRBV27
CDR3 DNA: TGTGCCAGCAGTTTATCGTTCGGGAACACAGATACGCAGTATTTT
CDR3 protein: CASSLSFGNTDTQYF

CDR3 length: 17
J gene: TRBJ2-6
clone size: .
D gene: TRBD2
V gene: TRBV25-1
CDR3 DNA: TGTGCCAGCAGTACCCGGGGCGGGAGCTCTGGGGCCAACGTCCTGACTTTC
CDR3 protein: CASSTRGGSSGANVLTF

CDR3 length: 14
J gene: TRBJ2-7
clone size: .
D gene: TRBD2
V gene: TRBV27
CDR3 DNA: TGTGCCAGCAGTTCACGGACTAGCGCCTACGAGCAGTACTTC
CDR3 protein: CASSSRTSAYEQYF

CDR3 length: 16
J gene: TRBJ1-6
clone size: .
D gene: TRBD1
V gene: TRBV27
CDR3 DNA: TGTGCCAGCAGTCCCTACGGGGGACAGGGGAATTCACCCCTCCACTTT
CDR3 protein: CASSPYGGQGNSPLHF

CDR3 length: 14
J gene: TRBJ1-4
clone size: .
D gene: .
V gene: TRBV27
CDR3 DNA: TGTGCCAGCAGTTTAGGGCAGGGCGGGGGAAAACTGTTTTTT
CDR3 protein: CASSLGQGGGKLFF

CDR3 length: 14
J gene: TRBJ1-1
clone size: .
D gene: TRBD1
V gene: TRBV10-3
CDR3 DNA: TGTGCCATCAGTCCAACAGGGGTGTCATCTGAAGCTTTCTTT
CDR3 protein: CAISPTGVSSEAFF

CDR3 length: 16
J gene: TRBJ2-7
clone size: .
D gene: TRBD2
V gene: TRBV4-3
CDR3 DNA: TGCGCCAGCAGCCAAGTATCTAGCGGGGGCTCCTACGAGCAGTACTTC
CDR3 protein: CASSQVSSGGSYEQYF

CDR3 length: 15
J gene: TRBJ2-3
clone size: .
D gene: TRBD2
V gene: TRBV7-2
CDR3 DNA: TGTGCCAGCAGCTTTAGCGGGGGCCCCAGGGATACGCAGTATTTT
CDR3 protein: CASSFSGGPRDTQYF

CDR3 length: 16
J gene: TRBJ2-1
clone size: .
D gene: TRBD1
V gene: TRBV4-2
CDR3 DNA: TGTGCCAGCAGGCACGAGGGACAGGGGGTCCACAATGAGCAGTTCTTC
CDR3 protein: CASRHEGQGVHNEQFF

CDR3 length: 14
J gene: TRBJ1-6
clone size: once
D gene: .
V gene: TRBV27
CDR3 DNA: TGTGCCAGCAGTCCGACATACCTTAATTCACCCCTCCACTTT
CDR3 protein: CASSPTYLNSPLHF

CDR3 length: 15
J gene: TRBJ2-7
clone size: .
D gene: TRBD2
V gene: TRBV9
CDR3 DNA: TGTGCCAGCAGCGTAGACCCTAGCGGCTCCTACGAGCAGTACTTC
CDR3 protein: CASSVDPSGSYEQYF

CDR3 length: 19
J gene: TRBJ2-1
clone size: .
D gene: TRBD1
V gene: TRBV7-3
CDR3 DNA: TGTGCCAGCAGCGTACCGGGACAGGGGGCGGGGAGCTCCTACAATGAGCAGTTCTTC
CDR3 protein: CASSVPGQGAGSSYNEQFF

CDR3 length: 18
J gene: TRBJ2-1
clone size: .
D gene: .
V gene: TRBV6-9
CDR3 DNA: TGTGCCAGCAGTTATGTCGGCCCCAGACAACCCCTTTGCAATGAGCAGTTCTTC
CDR3 protein: CASSYVGPRQPLCNEQFF

CDR3 length: 13
J gene: TRBJ2-7
clone size: few
D gene: TRBD1
V gene: TRBV6-5
CDR3 DNA: TGTGCCAGCAGATTGGGACAGTCCTACGAGCAGTACTTC
CDR3 protein: CASRLGQSYEQYF

CDR3 length: 15
J gene: TRBJ2-7
clone size: .
D gene: TRBD1
V gene: TRBV7-9
CDR3 DNA: TGTGCCAGCAGCCCAGGACAGGGGCCCCTCTACGAGCAGTACTTC
CDR3 protein: CASSPGQGPLYEQYF

CDR3 length: 15
J gene: TRBJ2-3
clone size: few
D gene: .
V gene: TRBV9
CDR3 DNA: TGTGCCAGCAGCCCCGGGGGACAGCGCACAGATACGCAGTATTTT
CDR3 protein: CASSPGGQRTDTQYF

CDR3 length: 16
J gene: TRBJ2-1
clone size: .
D gene: .
V gene: TRBV5-8
CDR3 DNA: TGTGCCAGCAGCTTGATTCGGGGGTTAACGTACAATGAGCAGTTCTTC
CDR3 protein: CASSLIRGLTYNEQFF

CDR3 length: 17
J gene: TRBJ2-5
clone size: .
D gene: TRBD2
V gene: TRBV2
CDR3 DNA: TGTGCCAGCAGCGACGGGACTAGCGGGGGGGCCCGGGAGACCCAGTACTTC
CDR3 protein: CASSDGTSGGARETQYF

CDR3 length: 14
J gene: TRBJ2-7
clone size: .
D gene: .
V gene: TRBV27
CDR3 DNA: TGTGCCAGCAGTTCCCCCCGGGAAACCTACGAGCAGTACTTC
CDR3 protein: CASSSPRETYEQYF

CDR3 length: 13
J gene: TRBJ2-1
clone size: .
D gene: .
V gene: TRBV11-2
CDR3 DNA: TGTGCCAGCAGCTTAAACAGGGAGAATGAGCAGTTCTTC
CDR3 protein: CASSLNRENEQFF

CDR3 length: 14
J gene: TRBJ1-4
clone size: few
D gene: TRBD1
V gene: TRBV28
CDR3 DNA: TGTGCCAGCAAGTCCGGGACAGTTAATGAAAAACTGTTTTTT
CDR3 protein: CASKSGTVNEKLFF

CDR3 length: 15
J gene: TRBJ1-5
clone size: .
D gene: .
V gene: TRBV5-5
CDR3 DNA: TGTGCCAGCAGCTTGGGATCCACAGACAATCAGCCCCAGCATTTT
CDR3 protein: CASSLGSTDNQPQHF

CDR3 length: 16
J gene: TRBJ1-5
clone size: .
D gene: TRBD1
V gene: TRBV6-1
CDR3 DNA: TGTGCCAGCAGTGTATCAGGGGGCTATAGCAATCAGCCCCAGCATTTT
CDR3 protein: CASSVSGGYSNQPQHF

CDR3 length: 14
J gene: TRBJ1-5
clone size: .
D gene: .
V gene: TRBV15
CDR3 DNA: TGTGCCACCAGCGGTAGGAGTCCCAATCAGCCCCAGCATTTT
CDR3 protein: CATSGRSPNQPQHF

CDR3 length: 15
J gene: TRBJ2-7
clone size: .
D gene: TRBD1
V gene: TRBV7-9
CDR3 DNA: TGTGCCAGCAGCCCTGACGGGACAGCCTTCTACGAGCAGTACTTC
CDR3 protein: CASSPDGTAFYEQYF

CDR3 length: 14
J gene: TRBJ2-7
clone size: .
D gene: .
V gene: TRBV27
CDR3 DNA: TGTGCCAGCAGTACACCGGACGGGAGACAAGAGCAGTACTTC
CDR3 protein: CASSTPDGRQEQYF

CDR3 length: 16
J gene: TRBJ2-2
clone size: .
D gene: TRBD1
V gene: TRBV6-5
CDR3 DNA: TGTGCCAGCAGTTACTCGCCGGGACAGGGGGCAGGGGAGCTGTTTTTT
CDR3 protein: CASSYSPGQGAGELFF

CDR3 length: 15
J gene: TRBJ1-2
clone size: few
D gene: TRBD1
V gene: TRBV14
CDR3 DNA: TGTGCCAGCAGCCAAGGACTGACAGGGAACTATGGCTACACCTTC
CDR3 protein: CASSQGLTGNYGYTF

CDR3 length: 15
J gene: TRBJ1-2
clone size: .
D gene: .
V gene: TRBV4-2
CDR3 DNA: TGTGCCAGCAGCCAAGATATGGCGGCTAACTATGGCTACACCTTC
CDR3 protein: CASSQDMAANYGYTF

CDR3 length: 13
J gene: TRBJ1-4
clone size: .
D gene: .
V gene: TRBV6-5
CDR3 DNA: TGTGCCAGCAGTCTCTTCCCGGGAGAAAAACTGTTTTTT
CDR3 protein: CASSLFPGEKLFF

CDR3 length: 14
J gene: TRBJ1-1
clone size: .
D gene: .
V gene: TRBV19
CDR3 DNA: TGTGCCAGTAGTATAGGAGACCGGCTAGGTGAAGCTTTCTTT
CDR3 protein: CASSIGDRLGEAFF

CDR3 length: 13
J gene: TRBJ1-2
clone size: .
D gene: .
V gene: TRBV28
CDR3 DNA: TGTGCCAGCAGTTTTCGGGGGAACTATGGCTACACCTTC
CDR3 protein: CASSFRGNYGYTF

CDR3 length: 12
J gene: TRBJ1-4
clone size: .
D gene: .
V gene: TRBV5-1
CDR3 DNA: TGCGCCAGCAGCCTGGGTGGGCCAAAACTGTTTTTT
CDR3 protein: CASSLGGPKLFF

CDR3 length: 15
J gene: TRBJ2-3
clone size: .
D gene: .
V gene: TRBV5-6
CDR3 DNA: TGTGCCAGCAGCTTGGCTGGGGGCCCCACAGATACGCAGTATTTT
CDR3 protein: CASSLAGGPTDTQYF

CDR3 length: 16
J gene: TRBJ1-2
clone size: .
D gene: .
V gene: TRBV5-1
CDR3 DNA: TGCGCCAGCAGCTACCTCAGGGGAGGGACCTCCTATGGCTACACCTTC
CDR3 protein: CASSYLRGGTSYGYTF

CDR3 length: 9
J gene: TRBJ2-1
clone size: few
D gene: TRBD2
V gene: TRBV29-1
CDR3 DNA: TGCAGCGTGGGGACTAGCAAGCTCTTC
CDR3 protein: CSVGTSKLF

CDR3 length: 16
J gene: TRBJ2-2
clone size: .
D gene: TRBD2
V gene: TRBV28
CDR3 DNA: TGTGCCAGCAGTTTCCGGACTAGCGGGGTGGGCAGGGAGCTGTTTTTT
CDR3 protein: CASSFRTSGVGRELFF

CDR3 length: 15
J gene: TRBJ2-7
clone size: once
D gene: .
V gene: TRBV7-8
CDR3 DNA: TGTGCCAGCAGCTTAGAGACACTGAAAATCTACGAGCAGTACTTC
CDR3 protein: CASSLETLKIYEQYF

CDR3 length: 16
J gene: TRBJ2-7
clone size: .
D gene: TRBD1
V gene: TRBV5-4
CDR3 DNA: TGTGCCAGCAGCTGGAAAGACAGGGCAGTCTCCTACGAGCAGTACTTC
CDR3 protein: CASSWKDRAVSYEQYF

CDR3 length: 14
J gene: TRBJ1-2
clone size: .
D gene: TRBD1
V gene: TRBV28
CDR3 DNA: TGTGCCAGCAGTCCCCCGACAGGGGCCCTTGGCTACACCTTC
CDR3 protein: CASSPPTGALGYTF

CDR3 length: 12
J gene: TRBJ1-2
clone size: .
D gene: .
V gene: TRBV10-3
CDR3 DNA: TGTGCCATCAAAGAGACAGACTATGGCTACACCTTC
CDR3 protein: CAIKETDYGYTF

CDR3 length: 15
J gene: TRBJ1-3
clone size: few
D gene: TRBD1
V gene: TRBV7-9
CDR3 DNA: TGTGCCAGCAGCTCTGGACAGGGAGCTGGAAACACCATATATTTT
CDR3 protein: CASSSGQGAGNTIYF

CDR3 length: 14
J gene: TRBJ1-1
clone size: .
D gene: TRBD1
V gene: TRBV5-1
CDR3 DNA: TGCGCCAGCTATTTCGGGACAGAGAACACTGAAGCTTTCTTT
CDR3 protein: CASYFGTENTEAFF

CDR3 length: 13
J gene: TRBJ2-1
clone size: .
D gene: .
V gene: TRBV7-2
CDR3 DNA: TGTGCCAGCACCATCCGGGGTTGGGATGAGCAGTTCTTC
CDR3 protein: CASTIRGWDEQFF

CDR3 length: 12
J gene: TRBJ1-1
clone size: few
D gene: .
V gene: TRBV29-1
CDR3 DNA: TGCAGCGCTCAACTCCAGGGCACTGAAGCTTTCTTT
CDR3 protein: CSAQLQGTEAFF

CDR3 length: 13
J gene: TRBJ1-6
clone size: .
D gene: .
V gene: TRBV6-1
CDR3 DNA: TGTGCCAGCAGTGAATCTCTAGGCTCACCCCTCCACTTT
CDR3 protein: CASSESLGSPLHF

CDR3 length: 16
J gene: TRBJ2-3
clone size: .
D gene: TRBD2
V gene: TRBV5-4
CDR3 DNA: TGTGCCAGCAGCGCGGATAGCGGGGGGGCCAGAGATACGCAGTATTTT
CDR3 protein: CASSADSGGARDTQYF